This T cell receptor (beta chain) was documented in a study of shared T cell receptors in the human thymus. The repertoire was sequenced with immunoSEQ multiplex PCR; TCRdb's copy has only in-frame clones and lacks some. Of 700,000 or so clones detected, over 75% appear once; the ten largest clones hold 0.008% to 0.011%. V lost 5 bases, J lost 2 bases, and 13 bases lay in between. Germline CDR1 SGHAT, CDR2 FQNNGV. The CDR3 is made up of 14 amino acids. This same sample was also part of a study on human thymus T cells.

J is TRBJ2-7 and V is TRBV11-2; perhaps TRBD1 as D (5 bases). The sequenced material came from thymocytes. The sequence was collected from a girl younger than two with a congenital heart defect. The CDR3 nucleotides read TGTGCCAGCAGCAATCGACAGCCGACCTACGAGCAGTACTTC. Its translation is CASSNRQPTYEQYF.